These T cell receptor beta chains were read from a single sample in a study of identical twins. From the 5' RACE reads, TCRdb called clonotypes with MiXCR, one entry per CDR3 protein. The repertoire holds around 530,000 distinct CDR3 sequences, with about 16% as singletons. The sample also formed part of further work on yellow fever vaccine responses in identical twins.

Sample: CD4+ T cells sorted from blood. The receptor source for this set is a woman in her late teens or twenties in good health. Both conserved end residues are part of each CDR3.

cdr3_aa | v_call | cdr3_length
CASSFRGGGREREKLFF | TRBV12-3/TRBV12-4 | 17
CASSPGTGGLGTEAFF | TRBV12-3/TRBV12-4 | 16
CASSQTGGNTGELFF | TRBV12-3/TRBV12-4 | 15
CASSLVTSTDTQYF | TRBV6-2/TRBV6-3 | 14
CASSPSPSTGSSYGYTF | TRBV5-1 | 17
CSAGRKSGTSFTDTQYF | TRBV20-1 | 17
CSASQGQAYGYTF | TRBV20-1 | 13
CASSYSATGANVLTF | TRBV6-5 | 15
CASSLIGTNQPQHF | TRBV5-5 | 14
CASSWGQTSTDTQYF | TRBV2 | 15
CAISPGASEQFF | TRBV10-3 | 12
CASSHGLATTGELFF | TRBV14 | 15
CSAMAPVGYEQYF | TRBV20-1 | 13
CASSGVTSGRETDTQYF | TRBV6-1 | 17
CSAQREVSYEQYF | TRBV20-1 | 13
CASSPLRGDTGELFF | TRBV12-3/TRBV12-4 | 15
CSAPEQNQETQYF | TRBV20-1 | 13
CASSRPGSGTDTQYF | TRBV2 | 15
CASRRETVNEKLFF | TRBV2 | 14
CAISESHDDTQYF | TRBV10-3 | 13
CSASKETQYF | TRBV20-1 | 10
CASNSPGSTGQETQYF | TRBV2 | 16
CASSSKGGSLAGAYNEQFF | TRBV12-3/TRBV12-4 | 19
CASSLALAGVHEQFF | TRBV5-1 | 15
CSAREERGLDTQYF | TRBV20-1 | 14
CASSYSGDHEKLFF | TRBV6-5 | 14
CASSQVSREQQYF | TRBV3-1 | 13
CASSEDWRATDTQYF | TRBV5-1 | 15
CASSPGQGAFLNTEAFF | TRBV4-1 | 17
CASQSPAKGGPDTGELFF | TRBV10-2 | 18
CSVEGRGGPDTQYF | TRBV29-1 | 14
CSVEPQGRETQYF | TRBV29-1 | 13
CASSQLPGTGNTGELFF | TRBV25-1 | 17
CASRPAGTAGTQYF | TRBV6-1 | 14
CASSLAGAGVTGELFF | TRBV12-3/TRBV12-4 | 16
CASSRGDWIFETQYF | TRBV12-3/TRBV12-4 | 15
CASSLRGRTGGELFF | TRBV5-1 | 15
CASSHRRGQNTGELFF | TRBV5-5 | 16
CASSLGPPRGSYEQFF | TRBV5-1 | 16
CASSFAGGQTQYF | TRBV12-3/TRBV12-4 | 13
CASSFRPFNEQFF | TRBV5-6 | 13
CASSSIYGYTF | TRBV28 | 11
CASSLAGGIYNEQFF | TRBV12-3/TRBV12-4 | 15
CASSFRGELFF | TRBV12-3/TRBV12-4 | 11
CASSPGALPYGYTF | TRBV6-1 | 14
CASSYKYMGGELFF | TRBV7-2 | 14
CASSVLGGPYNEQFF | TRBV12-3/TRBV12-4 | 15
CASPGQGEANVLTF | TRBV5-1 | 14
CATRVDRGGTEAFF | TRBV15 | 14
CASTRRGGVQETQYF | TRBV12-3/TRBV12-4 | 15